This T cell receptor beta chain was sequenced for a study of T cells in Graves' hyperthyroidism and ophthalmopathy. Study conclusions and caveats: The majority of expanded thyroid clonotypes above 0.001 also appeared in blood.

Newly diagnosed patients aged 18 to 65 had hyperthyroidism of under 2 months' duration. Uncontrolled infections, other autoimmune diseases, pregnancy or lactation led to exclusion of patients. Authors of the study amplified TCR beta CDR3 regions from RNA transcripts. A first-round RT-PCR of the TCR CDR3 used the HTBI primer set. From the multiplex PCR reads, TCRdb called clonotypes with MiXCR, one entry per CDR3 protein. The repertoire holds 700,000 to 850,000 distinct CDR3 sequences, with approximately 40% as singletons. This clonotype was seen a handful of times. Its antigen is as yet unknown. V trimming: 3 bases; J trimming: 4 bases; junction bases outside the gene matches: 8. CDR3 length equals 15 residues. In germline, CDR1 is LNHDA, CDR2 SQIVND (reference sequence).

The sample was blood. The TCR comes from a woman between 35 and 50 years old with Graves' hyperthyroidism. The chain uses TRBV19 and TRBJ1-2; 7 nucleotides match TRBD1. The CDR3 bases are TGTGCCAGTAGTATTAGCCGGGACAGACCCTATGGCTACACCTTC. It translates to CASSISRDRPYGYTF.